Each of the 30 T cell receptor beta chains below was sequenced from the same sample in a study of blood T cell repertoires in COVID-19. Using immunoSEQ multiplex PCR, the repertoire was profiled, and TCRdb retains in-frame clones only, with some absent. The table records 100,000 to 150,000 clones, about 83% of them present only once. The specimen sequenced was peripheral blood. The source is a man aged 55-75 years with acute or convalescent COVID-19.

This clone came up once. The chain links TRBV5-4 to TRBJ1-5; 8 positions agree with TRBD1. V was pared by 2 bases and J by 4 bases, with 5 bases of the junction left unmatched. CDR3 length: 15 residues. Germline V CDR1 and CDR2: SGHNT, YYREEE (reference sequence). CDR3 DNA sequence: TGTGCCAGCAGCTTCCAACAGGGGGGGAATCAGCCCCAGCATTTT. Translated, it gives CASSFQQGGNQPQHF.

This clone was seen only a few times. V usage is TRBV28 and J usage is TRBJ2-4, with 7 bases aligning to TRBD2. Germline CDR1 MDHEN, CDR2 SYDVKM. The CDR3 is 14 amino acids. V trimming: 5 bases; J trimming: 6 bases; junction bases outside the gene matches: 7. CDR3: CASSPAGVGNIQYF. CDR3 DNA sequence: TGTGCCAGCAGTCCGGCGGGAGTCGGAAACATTCAGTACTTC.

The rearrangement links TRBV11-2 to TRBJ2-6; 11 bases line up with TRBD2. The trim removed 7 bases at V and 0 bases at J, leaving 8 bases unmatched. Germline-derived CDR1 and CDR2 are SGHAT and FQNNGV. The CDR3 spans 18 residues. The CDR3: CASTLRLAGLSGANVLTF. The CDR3 coding sequence is TGTGCCAGCACCCTAAGACTAGCGGGGCTCTCTGGGGCCAACGTCCTGACTTTC.

The rearrangement joins TRBV6-5 to TRBJ1-2; D possibly corresponds to TRBD1 (6 bases). The CDR3 has 13 amino acids. Trimming took 6 bases from V and 2 from J, leaving 10 bases between them. The germline V gene encodes CDR1 MNHEY and CDR2 SVGAGI. CDR3 sequence reads: CASRKDSNYGYTF. DNA for the CDR3: TGTGCCAGCAGGAAGGACAGCAACTATGGCTACACCTTC.

The rearrangement joins TRBV18 to TRBJ1-1; D might be TRBD1 (5 bases). This CDR3 region has 14 residues. The V gene lost 2 bases and the J gene lost 5 bases, with 12 bases spanning the gap. Germline lookup yields CDR1 KGHSH and CDR2 LQKENI. CDR3: CASSPFGAGTEAFF. The CDR3 nucleotides read TGTGCCAGCTCACCATTCGGGGCGGGAACTGAAGCTTTCTTT.

This chain links TRBV11-3 with TRBJ2-7; TRBD1 matches at 9 bases. CDR3 size: 14 residues. Trimming cost V 2 bases and J 3 bases; bases outside gene matches: 2. Germline-derived CDR1 and CDR2 are SGHNT and YENEEA. This chain's CDR3 is CASSLRTGDYEQYF. CDR3 DNA sequence: TGTGCCAGCAGCTTACGGACAGGGGACTACGAGCAGTACTTC. The complete variable domain, with remaining parts taken from reference TRBV11-3 and TRBJ2-7, reads EAGVVQSPRYKIIEKKQPVAFWCNPISGHNTLYWYLQNLGQGPELLIRYENEEAVDDSQLPKDRFSAERLKGVDSTLKIQPAELGDSAVYLCASSLRTGDYEQYFGPGTRLTVT.

In its sample, this clone was seen many times. This chain uses TRBV19 with TRBJ1-2, with TRBD1 as a possible D gene (6 bases). Per germline, CDR1 LNHDA and CDR2 SQIVND (reference sequence). The V end was cut by 7 bases, the J end by 5 bases, with 14 bases between. This CDR3 is built from 13 residues. The CDR3 loop is CASTLAGAYGYTF. The CDR3 region has the DNA TGTGCCAGTACGCTCGCGGGGGCGTATGGCTACACCTTC.

The chain combines TRBV27 with TRBJ2-1; D might be TRBD1 (5 bases). CDR3 length equals 16 residues. Germline CDR1 is MNHEY and CDR2 is SMNVEV (reference sequence). The V gene lost 0 bases and the J gene lost 3 bases, with 12 bases spanning the gap. The CDR3 protein is CASSLSRPTGYNEQFF. For the CDR3, the DNA is TGTGCCAGCAGTTTATCCCGTCCCACAGGCTACAATGAGCAGTTCTTC.

This chain joins TRBV7-3 and TRBJ1-2, with D maybe TRBD1 (5 bases). There are 13 residues in the CDR3. CDR1 and CDR2 (germline): SGHTA, FQGTGA. The V and J ends lost 5 bases and 9 bases respectively, with 16 bases between them. The CDR3 region is CASSPQSGQRYTF. CDR3 bases: TGTGCCAGCAGCCCCCAATCAGGGCAGCGCTACACCTTC.

V usage is TRBV19 and J usage is TRBJ2-5; 8 bases match TRBD1. The ends lost 3 bases at V and 5 bases at J; junction bases unmatched: 8. Germline loops: CDR1 LNHDA, CDR2 SQIVND (reference sequence). This CDR3 is 15 amino acids long. The DNA of the CDR3 is TGTGCCAGTAGTATGTCGGCAGGGGGCGGGGAGACCCAGTACTTC. Translation gives CASSMSAGGGETQYF.

This rearrangement joins TRBV7-9 to TRBJ2-1, with D unresolved. Between the trimmed V and J ends, which lost 0 bases and 12 bases, there was a span of 15 bases. CDR3 length equals 14 residues. Germline lookup yields CDR1 SEHNR and CDR2 FQNEAQ (reference sequence). For the CDR3, the DNA is TGTGCCAGCAGCTTAGCCGGCCTAGTATTAGGGCAGTTCTTC. Translation: CASSLAGLVLGQFF.

This sequence joins TRBV10-3 and TRBJ1-5; no firm D call. The V and J ends lost 3 bases and 7 bases respectively, with 7 bases between them. The germline V gene encodes CDR1 ENHRY and CDR2 SYGVKD. This CDR3 has 12 residues. The CDR3 DNA reads as TGTGCCATCAGTGACAGAGGACAGCCCCAGCATTTT. Residues: CAISDRGQPQHF.

V and J are TRBV7-9 and TRBJ2-3; 13 bases map to TRBD2. Unmatched junction bases numbered 7, after V lost 6 bases and J lost 4 bases. Germline V gene sequence: CDR1 SEHNR, CDR2 FQNEAQ (reference sequence). This CDR3 has 16 residues. CDR3: CASSRLAGGLPDTQYF. CDR3 coding DNA: TGTGCCAGCAGTCGACTAGCGGGAGGATTGCCAGATACGCAGTATTTT.

As for this clone: A much bigger clone sits one base away, suggesting this may be a read error. Other DNA sequences of this sample code for an identical CDR3. The chain couples TRBV18 to TRBJ2-7, with 7 bases fitting TRBD2. V dropped 3 bases and J dropped 0; count of bases not matched to a gene: 2. The CDR3 covers 14 residues. Germline CDR1 KGHSH, CDR2 LQKENI. The CDR3 coding sequence is TGTGCCAGCTCACCTGGACTAGTCTCCTACGAGCAGTACTTC. Its protein is CASSPGLVSYEQYF. Full variable domain (outside the CDR3, taken from reference TRBV18 and TRBJ2-7): NAGVMQNPRHLVRRRGQEARLRCSPMKGHSHVYWYRQLPEEGLKFMVYLQKENIIDESGMPKERFSAEFPKEGPSILRIQQVVRGDSAAYFCASSPGLVSYEQYFGPGTRLTVT.

The gene calls are TRBV15 and TRBJ2-1; 12 nucleotides align to TRBD2. Germline trimming cut 7 bases from V and 6 bases from J; bases unmatched to any gene: 7. From germline, CDR1 is LNHNV and CDR2 YYDKDF (reference sequence). There are 15 residues in the CDR3. CDR3 coding DNA: TGTGCCACCACCACGGGACTAGCGGGTATCAATGAGCAGTTCTTC. Translating gives CATTTGLAGINEQFF. Looking up the rest from reference TRBV15 and TRBJ2-1 gives the full variable domain: DAMVIQNPRYQVTQFGKPVTLSCSQTLNHNVMYWYQQKSSQAPKLLFHYYDKDFNNEADTPDNFQSRRPNTSFCFLDIRSPGLGDTAMYLCATTTGLAGINEQFFGPGTRLTVL.

V is TRBV4-1 and J is TRBJ2-2; D might be TRBD1 (6 bases). CDR3 length equals 16 residues. CDR1 and CDR2 (germline): MGHRA, YSYEKL. V was pared by 1 base and J by 6 bases, with 15 bases between. CDR3 in amino acids: CASSQGLRGNPGELFF. In DNA form, the CDR3 reads TGCGCCAGCAGCCAAGGGTTGAGGGGGAATCCCGGGGAGCTGTTTTTT.

This clone was detected a few times. The genes are TRBV4-1 and TRBJ2-7; possibly TRBD1 for D (6 bases). This CDR3 is 17 amino acids long. Trimming removed 3 bases at V and 5 bases at J, with 23 bases between. CDR1 and CDR2 (germline): MGHRA, YSYEKL. The CDR3 nucleotides are TGCGCCAGCAGCCAGGGTGAAACAGGGCACCCGCGGAACGAGCAGTACTTC. Protein sequence: CASSQGETGHPRNEQYF.

The rearrangement joins TRBV3-1 (or the pseudogene TRBV3-2) to TRBJ2-1; 14 bases align to TRBD2. The CDR3 is 19 residues long. The V segment lost 5 bases and the J segment 1 base; nucleotides outside the gene matches: 10. Germline V gene data show CDR1 as LGHDT and CDR2 as YNNKEL (reference sequence). The CDR3, as DNA: TGTGCCAGCAGCTCATACGGGACTAGCGGGAGAGGGTCCTACAATGAGCAGTTCTTC. Translation gives CASSSYGTSGRGSYNEQFF.

J is TRBJ1-5 and V is TRBV5-8; a weak D match, TRBD1 (5 bases). Trimming cost V 3 bases and J 1 base, with 11 bases left between them. There are 15 residues in the CDR3. Germline loops: CDR1 SGHTS, CDR2 YDEGEE. CDR3 region: CASSWDGGSNQPQHF. The CDR3 DNA reads as TGTGCCAGCAGCTGGGACGGGGGGAGCAATCAGCCCCAGCATTTT.

The chain joins TRBV5-1 to TRBJ2-3, with no clear D. Germline lookup yields CDR1 SGHRS and CDR2 YFSETQ. V lost 5 bases to trimming and J lost 2 bases, with 9 bases between them. The CDR3 is 13 residues long. This chain's CDR3 is CASSEWATDTQYF. The CDR3 DNA sequence: TGCGCCAGCAGTGAGTGGGCCACAGATACGCAGTATTTT.

The chain employs TRBV30 and TRBJ1-1, with D perhaps TRBD1 (5 bases). The CDR3 spans 14 residues. In germline, CDR1 is GTSNPN, CDR2 SVGIG (reference sequence). Trimming shortened V by 5 bases and J by 4 bases, and 17 bases separated the two germline ends. The CDR3 spells CAWSGTPGSTEAFF. As DNA, the CDR3 is TGTGCCTGGTCTGGGACCCCCGGGAGCACTGAAGCTTTCTTT.

The chain is built from TRBV29-1 and TRBJ2-2, with 11 bases identical to TRBD2. V lost 6 bases, J lost 7 bases, and 4 bases stayed unmatched. The germline CDR1 and CDR2 sequences are SQVTM and ANQGSEA. The CDR3 sequence is 13 residues long. CDR3 residues: CSVLAGVRGELFF. CDR3 nucleotide sequence: TGCAGCGTACTAGCGGGAGTACGCGGGGAGCTGTTTTTT.

The J gene is TRBJ2-2, the V gene TRBV7-2, with TRBD2 matching 8 bases. CDR3 length: 17 amino acids. Unmatched junction bases numbered 9, after V lost 4 bases and J lost 2 bases. Germline V lookup: CDR1 SGHTA, CDR2 FQGNSA. The CDR3 here is CASSWPGGRGNTGELFF. The CDR3 coding sequence is TGTGCCAGCAGCTGGCCGGGGGGGCGAGGAAACACCGGGGAGCTGTTTTTT.

The V and J genes are TRBV3-1 (or the pseudogene TRBV3-2) and TRBJ1-1, with a tentative D call TRBD1 (6 bases). Germline CDR1 is LGHDT and CDR2 is YNNKEL (reference sequence). CDR3 length: 14 amino acids. V was cut by 6 bases and J by 0 bases, with 11 bases left in between. The chain's CDR3 is CASREDSLNTEAFF. CDR3 nucleotide sequence: TGTGCCAGCAGAGAGGACAGCCTGAACACTGAAGCTTTCTTT.

The V gene is TRBV5-1, the J gene TRBJ1-1, with 7 bases that match TRBD1. The V and J ends lost 5 bases and 5 bases, in that order; junction bases with no gene match: 6. CDR1 and CDR2 (germline): SGHRS, YFSETQ. The CDR3 has 13 residues. The CDR3 bases are TGCGCCAGCAGATTCACAGGGGAGACTGAAGCTTTCTTT. The encoded protein is CASRFTGETEAFF.

In regard to this clone: This specimen includes other DNA sequences encoding the same CDR3. The V call is TRBV30, the J call TRBJ1-5; the D gene is possibly TRBD1 (5 bases). The CDR3 length is 13 residues. Germline V gene data show CDR1 as GTSNPN and CDR2 as SVGIG (reference sequence). Between the trimmed V and J ends, which lost 0 bases and 4 bases, there was a span of 7 bases. CDR3 loop: CAWSVRGNQPQHF. CDR3 in DNA: TGTGCCTGGAGTGTTCGGGGGAATCAGCCCCAGCATTTT.

The chain couples TRBV27 to TRBJ1-6, with 7 bases identical to TRBD1. The germline V gene has CDR1 MNHEY and CDR2 SMNVEV (reference sequence). V trimming: 2 bases; J trimming: 0 bases; junction bases outside the gene matches: 7. The CDR3 has 18 amino acids. In DNA, the CDR3 is TGTGCCAGCAGTTTAAGGACAGGTCTCAGCTCCTATAATTCACCCCTCCACTTT. This sequence encodes CASSLRTGLSSYNSPLHF.

This chain uses TRBV11-2 with TRBJ2-3, with 8 bases identical to TRBD2. The V gene's germline CDR1 is SGHAT and CDR2 FQNNGV. V shed 2 bases, J shed 2 bases, and the junction held 6 bases outside the gene matches. This CDR3 has 16 residues. The CDR3 sequence is CASSLTGGAVTDTQYF. The DNA of the CDR3 is TGTGCCAGCAGCTTAACGGGAGGGGCGGTCACAGATACGCAGTATTTT.

This clone was seen only once. The V gene is TRBV7-9, the J gene TRBJ2-2; no definite D call. This CDR3 is 16 amino acids long. V lost 3 bases and J 2 bases, leaving 13 bases between the germline ends. Germline CDR1 SEHNR, CDR2 FQNEAQ (reference sequence). The CDR3 sequence is CASSLLTTINTGELFF. The CDR3 coding sequence is TGTGCCAGCAGCTTGCTAACTACCATTAACACCGGGGAGCTGTTTTTT. The entire variable domain, with the rest obtained from reference TRBV7-9 and TRBJ2-2, is as follows: DTGVSQNPRHKITKRGQNVTFRCDPISEHNRLYWYRQTLGQGPEFLTYFQNEAQLEKSRLLSDRFSAERPKGSFSTLEIQRTEQGDSAMYLCASSLLTTINTGELFFGEGSRLTVL.

J is TRBJ1-2 and V is TRBV27; D not resolved. Trimming stripped 4 bases from V and 1 base from J, with 7 bases between. This CDR3 has 13 amino acids. Per the germline V gene, CDR1 is MNHEY and CDR2 is SMNVEV (reference sequence). CDR3 sequence reads: CASSSSYNYGYTF. As DNA, the CDR3 is TGTGCCAGCAGTTCGTCCTATAACTATGGCTACACCTTC.